These 8 T cell receptor beta chains were all obtained from the same sample, sequenced in a study of T-cell memory formation after mild COVID-19. TCRdb passed the 5' RACE reads through MiXCR, listing each CDR3 protein once. This repertoire shows about 260,000 distinct CDR3 sequences, over 15% found once; its top ten account for 20% to 25%. The specimen was PBMCs or a T cell subset sorted from them (not recorded which). The receptors derive from a man aged 18 to 30 who had mild COVID-19 (a few samples of this study predate the infection). Cell type and time point are not known.

This clonotype was picked up a small number of times. V is TRBV5-5 and J is TRBJ2-2, with D perhaps TRBD1 (6 bases). CDR3 size: 13 residues. The germline V and J ends were trimmed by 5 bases and 6 bases, with 11 bases remaining between them. In germline, CDR1 is SGHKS, CDR2 YYEKEE (reference sequence). The CDR3 here is CASSRQVSGELFF. CDR3 in DNA: TGTGCCAGCAGTCGACAGGTCTCCGGGGAGCTGTTTTTT.

This clonotype was counted only a few times. The chain carries TRBV11-2 and TRBJ1-2, with no clear D. This CDR3 contains 14 residues. The V end lost 4 bases, the J end lost 2 bases, and 11 bases lay between the germline ends. Germline-derived CDR1 and CDR2 are SGHAT and FQNNGV. The CDR3 sequence: CASSSYTPNYGYTF. In DNA, the CDR3 is TGTGCCAGCAGCTCGTATACACCCAACTATGGCTACACCTTC.

This sequence joins TRBV7-8 and TRBJ1-5; perhaps TRBD1 as D (6 bases). V lost 4 bases to trimming and J lost 3 bases, with 16 bases between them. The CDR3 totals 16 residues. In germline, CDR1 is SGHVS, CDR2 FQNEAQ. The DNA for the CDR3 is TGTGCCAGCAGCTGGGGGGGCGTCAGGTTCAATCAGCCCCAGCATTTT. This translates into CASSWGGVRFNQPQHF.

This clonotype was found many times. V and J are TRBV7-2 and TRBJ1-1, with 8 bases matching TRBD1. Germline CDR1 and CDR2: SGHTA and FQGNSA. Trimming at V came to 5 bases and at J to 5 bases, leaving 10 bases not matched to a gene. This CDR3 has 15 residues. CDR3 in DNA: TGTGCCAGCAGCCAAAGTCCAGGGGGCGGGACTGAAGCTTTCTTT. Its translation is CASSQSPGGGTEAFF.

The rearrangement uses TRBV7-6 and TRBJ2-7; D is unclear. Germline V gives CDR1 SGHVS, CDR2 FNYEAQ. Trimming removed 5 bases at V and 3 bases at J, with 17 bases between. The length of the CDR3 is 15 residues. CDR3: CASSRRAVTLYEQYF. The DNA for the CDR3 is TGTGCCAGCAGCCGCAGAGCTGTTACACTCTACGAGCAGTACTTC.

V is TRBV6-2 or TRBV6-3 and J is TRBJ2-5; a weak D match, TRBD2 (7 bases). V lost 0 bases and J lost 4, with 15 bases in between. CDR1 and CDR2 (germline): MNHEY, SVGEGT. The CDR3 runs to 16 residues. CDR3: CASSYSAGAGRETQYF. DNA of the CDR3: TGTGCCAGCAGTTACTCGGCGGGGGCGGGCCGAGAGACCCAGTACTTC.

Points on this clonotype: The junction differs from germline at one of its ends, possibly a read error. The CDR3 DNA reads as TGTGCCAGCAGTTTAGCGGGACCCCACAATGAGCAGTTCTTC. The encoded protein is CASSLAGPHNEQFF. This chain uses TRBV11-2 with TRBJ2-1; TRBD2 agrees at 8 bases. CDR1 is SGHAT and CDR2 is FQNNGV in the germline V gene. The CDR3 covers 14 residues.

This clonotype was counted only a few times. The CDR3 DNA reads as TGTGCCATCAGTGAGTCGACGGCAGACGACGAGCAGTACTTC. It translates to CAISESTADDEQYF. V is TRBV10-3 and J is TRBJ2-7; D remains ambiguous. The CDR3 spans 14 residues. V lost 0 bases and J 5 bases, leaving 11 bases between the germline ends. Germline V gene data show CDR1 as ENHRY and CDR2 as SYGVKD.